This T cell receptor beta chain comes out of a study of T cell responses to AZD1222 COVID-19 vaccine. Study-level findings and limits: Across spike, vaccine-associated CD4 TCRs were found, dominant at 160-218 and 743-854. In all cases, repertoires were sampled only after the peak T cell response. Targets within unmutated variant regions were reportedly found for nearly half of spike-specific TCRs.

Germline CDR1 reads SNHLY; CDR2 reads FYNNEI. The CDR3 contains 16 residues. The V gene lost 5 bases and the J gene lost 0 bases, with 14 bases spanning the gap. Repertoires were generated with immunoSEQ multiplex PCR, while TCRdb's copy carries only in-frame clones and drops some. The sample shows tens of thousands of clones, 88% of them seen only once. As regards this clone: The target antigen is unknown.

The TCR was taken from an adult in good health. The chain is built from TRBV2 and TRBJ1-3; D remains ambiguous. The specimen comprised peripheral blood, sampled on day 0 of MenACWY control vaccination. The CDR3 here is CASSRFQVNSGNTIYF. The CDR3 DNA is TGTGCCAGCAGTAGATTTCAGGTTAACTCTGGAAACACCATATATTTT.